The T cell receptor (beta chain) described here comes from a study of OX40 agonist ivuxolimab in advanced cancers. Notes on the study in general: In CD8+ T cells, expanded clones were on average more numerous than in CD4+. Blood T cells, both CD4+ and CD8+, expanded clonally by week 6 at 0.1 to 3.0 mg/kg. Antigen specificity remained undetermined for the expanded peripheral T cells. Normalized T-cell clonal expansion was also low in a subset of nonresponders.

The junction had 10 bases not matched to a gene; V was cut back by 4 bases and J by 1 base. The CDR3 is 17 amino acids. Germline V gives CDR1 SGHNT, CDR2 YYREEE (reference sequence). There are a few counts of this clone. Its target is unknown. Profiling relied on immunoSEQ multiplex PCR, and the TCRdb table lists in-frame clones only, not all of them. The top ten clones hold roughly 0.61% of a sample with 79,000 or so clones, 85% of them seen once. The chain employs TRBV5-4 and TRBJ2-3; TRBD2 aligns across 9 bases. Sequences were derived from CD4+ or CD8+ T cells sorted from blood, sampled in a trial of the OX40 agonist ivuxolimab. The TCR was taken from an adult with an advanced solid tumor such as melanoma, head and neck, liver or kidney cancer. The CDR3, as DNA: TGTGCCAGCAGCCGGGGGTCTAGCGGGGTAGGCACAGATACGCAGTATTTT. This codes for CASSRGSSGVGTDTQYF.